A single sample gave rise to the 2 T cell receptor beta chains below, sequenced in a study of T cell repertoires in aging, cancer and after chemotherapy. Rearranged V-D-J TRB sequences were amplified with a mixed TRB-A/B primer pool. TCRdb recomputed calls from the multiplex PCR reads with MiXCR, one row per CDR3 protein. This table has about 9,800 distinct CDR3 sequences, 30% to 45% appearing once. The template was genomic DNA from peripheral blood, not RNA. Sequenced sample: blood. Every receptor here comes from a human donor in good health.

V is TRBV6-1 and J is TRBJ2-2; TRBD1 agrees at 7 bases. V shed 8 bases and J 1 base; nucleotides not matched to a gene: 10. The germline V gene has CDR1 MNHNS and CDR2 SASEGT. This CDR3 comprises 16 residues. The CDR3 coding sequence is TGTGCCAGCTGGGAGCAGAGGACAGGGAACACCGGGGAGCTGTTTTTT. Translation gives CASWEQRTGNTGELFF.

In regard to this clonotype: A clone one base away is much larger, so this may be a read error. The rearrangement links TRBV6-4 to TRBJ2-2, with 10 nucleotides matching TRBD2. The J segment lost 4 bases and the V segment lost 6 bases, leaving 8 bases of the junction unmatched. Per the germline V gene, CDR1 is MRHNA and CDR2 is SNTAGT. The CDR3 consists of 16 residues. DNA of the CDR3: TGTGCCAGCAGCCCCACTAGCGGGATGGGCACCGGGGAGCTGTTTTTT. It encodes CASSPTSGMGTGELFF.